This is a list of T cell receptor beta chains from one sample in a study of blood T cells in healthy people across ages. TCRdb processed the 5' RACE reads anew with MiXCR; each CDR3 protein has one entry. The sample records about 930,000 distinct CDR3 sequences, 29% being singletons. These data were also filed under a second study, of T cells of mothers and their children.

The sample consisted of blood. Source of these receptors: a woman in her thirties or forties in good health. Both conserved end residues are part of each CDR3. D genes are given only for firm matches. Clone size is stated in some rows and not others, as once, few, many or a class when expanded.

D gene | J gene | V gene | clone size | CDR3 DNA | CDR3 protein
TRBD1 | TRBJ2-7 | TRBV6-2/TRBV6-3 | many | TGTGCCAGCAGGGGACAGGGAGGAGACTACGAGCAGTACTTC | CASRGQGGDYEQYF
- | TRBJ2-4 | TRBV4-3 | - | TGCGCCAGCAGCCACCGCTCCCGGGGCCTGGGTGGAAACATTCAGTACTTC | CASSHRSRGLGGNIQYF
- | TRBJ1-5 | TRBV12-3/TRBV12-4 | - | TGTGCCAGCAGGGAACAGGGATCGGTGGGCAATCAGCCCCAGCATTTT | CASREQGSVGNQPQHF
TRBD1 | TRBJ2-2 | TRBV12-3/TRBV12-4 | - | TGTGCCAGCATGGGGCGGTACAGGGGGCTAAACACCGGGGAGCTGTTTTTT | CASMGRYRGLNTGELFF
- | TRBJ1-5 | TRBV7-2 | - | TGTGCCAGCAGCTTAACCACTCAACCCCAGCCCCAGCATTTT | CASSLTTQPQPQHF
- | TRBJ1-2 | TRBV3-1 | - | TGTGCCAGCAGCCGCCATATCGACAAGGACTATGGCTACACCTTC | CASSRHIDKDYGYTF
- | TRBJ2-7 | TRBV7-6 | - | TGTGCCAGCAGCTTAATTAACTCCGAGCAGTACTTC | CASSLINSEQYF
TRBD2 | TRBJ2-7 | TRBV28 | few | TGTGCCAGCAAGGGGGGTGGACTAGCGTACGAGCAGTACTTC | CASKGGGLAYEQYF
- | TRBJ2-1 | TRBV4-3 | many | TGCGCCAGCAGCCAAGAATCGGCAGCTTACAATGAGCAGTTCTTC | CASSQESAAYNEQFF
TRBD2 | TRBJ2-1 | TRBV4-3 | - | TGCGCCAGCAGCCAAGATGCTAGCGGATTCTCTACGTCCTACAATGAGCAGTTCTTC | CASSQDASGFSTSYNEQFF
- | TRBJ2-7 | TRBV6-5 | few | TGTGCCAGCAGTTACGGGATAGGGACGCACGAGCAGTACTTC | CASSYGIGTHEQYF
- | TRBJ2-7 | TRBV2 | few | TGTGCCAGCAGGGAAGCGCTTCGAGATTACGAGCAGTACTTC | CASREALRDYEQYF
TRBD1 | TRBJ1-6 | TRBV5-1 | - | TGCGCCAGCAGCTCGCAAGCGGACAGGGTTAAGTCACCCCGCCACTTT | CASSSQADRVKSPRHF
- | TRBJ1-1 | TRBV3-1 | - | TGTGCCAGCAGCCAATTGACTGAAGCTTTCTTT | CASSQLTEAFF
TRBD1 | TRBJ1-2 | TRBV27 | many | TGTGCCAGCCGGACAGGGGGCGATGGCTACACCTTC | CASRTGGDGYTF
TRBD2 | TRBJ2-3 | TRBV7-9 | few | TGTGCCAGCAGCTTAGCGGCGACTAGCGGGGGGCGCACAGATACGCAGTATTTT | CASSLAATSGGRTDTQYF
- | TRBJ2-1 | TRBV29-1 | many | TGCAGCGTTGAAGGTAGCGCCTACAATGAGCAGTTCTTC | CSVEGSAYNEQFF
TRBD1 | TRBJ2-5 | TRBV7-7 | - | TGTGCTAGCAGCTTAAACAGGGGCATGGAGACCCAGTACTTC | CASSLNRGMETQYF
- | TRBJ2-5 | TRBV14 | few | TGTGCCAGCAGTTATTTCGACGGATACCAAGAGACCCAGTACTTC | CASSYFDGYQETQYF
- | TRBJ1-3 | TRBV7-9 | few | TGTGCCAGCAGCTTAGGACAGTACTCTGGAAACACCATATATTTT | CASSLGQYSGNTIYF
- | TRBJ1-4 | TRBV5-1 | - | TGCGCCAGCAGCGAAGGGGCTTCAACTAATGAAAAACTGTTTTTT | CASSEGASTNEKLFF
- | TRBJ2-3 | TRBV9 | - | TGTGCCAGCAGCGTAGGTACGGAGGGAAGGACAGATACGCAGTATTTT | CASSVGTEGRTDTQYF